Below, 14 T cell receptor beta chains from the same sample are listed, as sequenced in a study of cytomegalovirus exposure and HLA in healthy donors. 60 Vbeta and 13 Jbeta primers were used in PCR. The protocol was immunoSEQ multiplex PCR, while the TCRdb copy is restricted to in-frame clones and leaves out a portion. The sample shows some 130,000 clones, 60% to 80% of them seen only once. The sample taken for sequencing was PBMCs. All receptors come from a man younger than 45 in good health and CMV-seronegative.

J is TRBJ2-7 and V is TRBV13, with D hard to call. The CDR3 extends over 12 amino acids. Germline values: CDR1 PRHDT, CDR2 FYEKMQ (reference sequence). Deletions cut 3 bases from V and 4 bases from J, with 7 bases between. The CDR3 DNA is TGTGCCAGCAGCTTGGCCAGTTACGAGCAGTACTTC. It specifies CASSLASYEQYF.

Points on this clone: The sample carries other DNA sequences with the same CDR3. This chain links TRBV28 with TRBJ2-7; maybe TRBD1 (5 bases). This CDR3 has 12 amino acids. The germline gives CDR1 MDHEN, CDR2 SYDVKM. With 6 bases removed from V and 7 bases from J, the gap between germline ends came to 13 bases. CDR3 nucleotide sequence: TGTGCCAGCAGCCTAGGGGAAGGGGAGCAGTACTTC. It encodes CASSLGEGEQYF. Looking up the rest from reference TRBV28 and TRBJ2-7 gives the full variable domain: DVKVTQSSRYLVKRTGEKVFLECVQDMDHENMFWYRQDPGLGLRLIYFSYDVKMKEKGDIPEGYSVSREKKERFSLILESASTNQTSMYLCASSLGEGEQYFGPGTRLTVT.

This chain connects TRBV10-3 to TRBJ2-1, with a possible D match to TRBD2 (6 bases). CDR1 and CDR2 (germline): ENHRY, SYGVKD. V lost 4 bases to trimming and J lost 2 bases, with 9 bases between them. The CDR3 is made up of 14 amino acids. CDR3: CAISVVAAYNEQFF. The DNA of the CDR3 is TGTGCCATCAGTGTGGTAGCGGCCTACAATGAGCAGTTCTTC.

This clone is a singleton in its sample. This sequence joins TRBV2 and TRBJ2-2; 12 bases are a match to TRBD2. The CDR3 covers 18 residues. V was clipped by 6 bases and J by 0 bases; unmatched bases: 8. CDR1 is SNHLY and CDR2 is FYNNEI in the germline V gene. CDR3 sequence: CASSIGLAGIANTGELFF. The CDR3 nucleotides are TGTGCCAGCAGCATCGGACTAGCGGGAATCGCGAACACCGGGGAGCTGTTTTTT.

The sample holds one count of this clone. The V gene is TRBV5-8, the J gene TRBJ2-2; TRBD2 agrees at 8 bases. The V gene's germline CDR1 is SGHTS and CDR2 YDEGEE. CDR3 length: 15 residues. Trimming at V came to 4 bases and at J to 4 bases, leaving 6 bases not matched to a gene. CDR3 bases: TGTGCCAGCAGCGTAGCGGGACACCCCACCGGGGAGCTGTTTTTT. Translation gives CASSVAGHPTGELFF.

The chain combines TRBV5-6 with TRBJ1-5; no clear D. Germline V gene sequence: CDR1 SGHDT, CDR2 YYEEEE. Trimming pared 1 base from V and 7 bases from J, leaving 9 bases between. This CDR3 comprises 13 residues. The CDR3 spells CASSLYSEQPQHF. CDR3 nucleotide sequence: TGTGCCAGCAGCTTGTACAGTGAACAGCCCCAGCATTTT.

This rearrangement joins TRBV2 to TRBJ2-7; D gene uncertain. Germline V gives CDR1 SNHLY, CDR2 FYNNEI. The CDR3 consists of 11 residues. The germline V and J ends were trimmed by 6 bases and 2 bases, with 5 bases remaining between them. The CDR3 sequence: CASSDTYEQYF. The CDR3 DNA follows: TGTGCCAGCAGCGACACCTACGAGCAGTACTTC.

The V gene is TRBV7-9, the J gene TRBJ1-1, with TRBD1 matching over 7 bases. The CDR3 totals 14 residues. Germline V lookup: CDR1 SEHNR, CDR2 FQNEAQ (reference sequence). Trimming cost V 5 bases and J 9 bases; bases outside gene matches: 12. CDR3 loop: CASSRTLTGIKAFF. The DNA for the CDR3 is TGTGCCAGCAGCCGCACCCTGACAGGGATTAAAGCTTTCTTT.

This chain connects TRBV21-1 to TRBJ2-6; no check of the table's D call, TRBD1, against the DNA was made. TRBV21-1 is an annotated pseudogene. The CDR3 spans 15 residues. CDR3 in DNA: TGTGCCAGCAGCGCAAACAGGGCTGGGGCCAACGTCCTGACTTTC. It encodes CASSANRAGANVLTF.

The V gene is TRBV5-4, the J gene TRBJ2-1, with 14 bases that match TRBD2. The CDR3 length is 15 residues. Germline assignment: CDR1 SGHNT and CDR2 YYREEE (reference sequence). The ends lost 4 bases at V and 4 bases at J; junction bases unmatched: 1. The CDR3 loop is CASSRTSGRYNEQFF. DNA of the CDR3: TGTGCCAGCAGCCGGACTAGCGGGAGGTACAATGAGCAGTTCTTC.

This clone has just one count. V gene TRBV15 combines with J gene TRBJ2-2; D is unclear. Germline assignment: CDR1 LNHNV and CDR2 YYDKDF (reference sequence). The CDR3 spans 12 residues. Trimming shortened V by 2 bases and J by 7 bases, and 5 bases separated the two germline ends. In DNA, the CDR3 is TGTGCCACCAGCAGATCAGACGGGGAGCTGTTTTTT. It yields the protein CATSRSDGELFF.

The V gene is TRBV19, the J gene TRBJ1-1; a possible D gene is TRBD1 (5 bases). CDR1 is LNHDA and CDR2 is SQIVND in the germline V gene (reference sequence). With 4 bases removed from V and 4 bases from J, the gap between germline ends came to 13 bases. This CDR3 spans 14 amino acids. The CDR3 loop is CASSRSGPSTEAFF. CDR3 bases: TGTGCCAGTAGTAGGTCAGGGCCCAGCACTGAAGCTTTCTTT.

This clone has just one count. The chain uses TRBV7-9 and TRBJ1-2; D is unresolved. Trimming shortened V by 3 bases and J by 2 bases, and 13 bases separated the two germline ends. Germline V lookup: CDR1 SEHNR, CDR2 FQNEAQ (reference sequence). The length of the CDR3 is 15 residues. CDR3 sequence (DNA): TGTGCCAGCAGCTTCCTGAGGGAAATGAACTATGGCTACACCTTC. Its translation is CASSFLREMNYGYTF.

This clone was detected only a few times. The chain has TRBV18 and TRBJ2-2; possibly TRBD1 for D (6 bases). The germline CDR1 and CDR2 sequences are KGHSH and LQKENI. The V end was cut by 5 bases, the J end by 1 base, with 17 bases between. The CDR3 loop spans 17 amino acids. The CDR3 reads CASSGPQGRGNTGELFF. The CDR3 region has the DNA TGTGCCAGCTCAGGCCCACAGGGTCGGGGGAACACCGGGGAGCTGTTTTTT.